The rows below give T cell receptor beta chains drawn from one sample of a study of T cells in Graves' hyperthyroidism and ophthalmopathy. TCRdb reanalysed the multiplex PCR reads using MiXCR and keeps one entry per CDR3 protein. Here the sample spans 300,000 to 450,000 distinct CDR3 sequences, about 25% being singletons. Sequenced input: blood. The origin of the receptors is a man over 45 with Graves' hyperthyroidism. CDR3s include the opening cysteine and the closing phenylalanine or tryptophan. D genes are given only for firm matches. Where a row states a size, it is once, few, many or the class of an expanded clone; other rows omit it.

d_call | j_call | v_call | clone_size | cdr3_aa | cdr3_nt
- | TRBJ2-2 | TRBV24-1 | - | CATSDPGPTTNTGELFF | TGTGCCACCAGTGACCCGGGACCGACCACGAACACCGGGGAGCTGTTTTTT
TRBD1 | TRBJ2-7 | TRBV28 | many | CASSLLGTGVEQYF | TGTGCCAGCAGTTTATTGGGGACAGGGGTCGAGCAGTACTTC
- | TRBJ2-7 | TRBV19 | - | CASSMKWGPIYEQYF | TGTGCCAGTAGTATGAAGTGGGGACCGATCTACGAGCAGTACTTC
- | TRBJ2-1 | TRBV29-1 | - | CSTTQGGWGRNEQFF | TGCAGCACTACTCAGGGAGGATGGGGACGGAATGAGCAGTTCTTC
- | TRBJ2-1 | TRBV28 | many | CASSLSWSRVWSYNEQFF | TGTGCCAGCAGTTTATCGTGGTCTCGCGTCTGGTCCTACAATGAGCAGTTCTTC
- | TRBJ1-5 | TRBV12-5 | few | CASGTVPLNQPQHF | TGTGCTAGTGGCACCGTTCCCTTAAATCAGCCCCAGCATTTT
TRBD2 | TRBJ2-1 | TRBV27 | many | CASSLFAGAYNEQFF | TGTGCCAGCAGTTTATTTGCGGGGGCCTACAATGAGCAGTTCTTC
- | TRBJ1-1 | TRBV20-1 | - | CSARAGPRSEAFF | TGCAGTGCTAGAGCGGGCCCTAGAAGTGAAGCTTTCTTT
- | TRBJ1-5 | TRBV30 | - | CAWDSSDGLQPQHF | TGTGCCTGGGATTCGAGTGACGGGCTACAGCCCCAGCATTTT
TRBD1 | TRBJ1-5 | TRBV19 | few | CASSIDTPGQGSNQPQHF | TGTGCCAGTAGTATAGATACTCCGGGACAGGGAAGCAATCAGCCCCAGCATTTT
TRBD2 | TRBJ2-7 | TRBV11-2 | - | CASSLGSGNSYEQYF | TGTGCCAGCAGCTTAGGAAGCGGGAACTCCTACGAGCAGTACTTC
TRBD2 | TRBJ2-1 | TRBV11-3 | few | CASSLTLRLAGEYEQFF | TGTGCCAGCAGCTTAACCCTCCGACTAGCGGGAGAATATGAGCAGTTCTTC
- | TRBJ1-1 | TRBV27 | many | CASSYLPGNTEAFF | TGTGCCAGCAGTTACCTCCCGGGGAACACTGAAGCTTTCTTT
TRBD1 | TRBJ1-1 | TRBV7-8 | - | CASSFRGTGGKINTEAFF | TGTGCCAGCAGCTTCAGGGGGACAGGGGGCAAGATAAACACTGAAGCTTTCTTT
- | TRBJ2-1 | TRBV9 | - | CASSESPSSYNEQFF | TGTGCCAGCAGCGAGTCTCCCAGCTCCTACAATGAGCAGTTCTTC
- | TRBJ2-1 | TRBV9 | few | CASSPFLSGHKSNEQFF | TGTGCCAGCAGCCCCTTTCTCAGCGGCCATAAATCAAATGAGCAGTTCTTC
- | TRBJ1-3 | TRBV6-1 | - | CASSSGSSGNTIYF | TGTGCCAGCAGTTCGGGAAGCTCTGGAAACACCATATATTTT
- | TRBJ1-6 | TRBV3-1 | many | CASSQDGRNSPLHF | TGTGCCAGCAGCCAAGATGGCAGGAATTCACCCCTCCACTTT
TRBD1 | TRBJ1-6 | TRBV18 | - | CASSATGNYNSPLHF | TGTGCCAGCTCAGCGACAGGGAACTATAATTCACCCCTCCACTTT
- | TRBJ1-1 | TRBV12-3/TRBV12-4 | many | CASSLGPLNTEAFF | TGTGCCAGCAGTTTGGGGCCACTGAACACTGAAGCTTTCTTT
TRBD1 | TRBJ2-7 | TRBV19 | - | CASSVTGGGYEQYF | TGTGCCAGTAGTGTGACAGGGGGCGGCTACGAGCAGTACTTC
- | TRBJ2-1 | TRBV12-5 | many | CASGLGQVGYNEQFF | TGTGCTAGTGGTTTGGGACAGGTCGGCTACAATGAGCAGTTCTTC